The 7 T cell receptor beta chains presented below share a single source sample, sequenced in a study of T cells in women clearing cervical HPV infection. Sequencing was performed with immunoSEQ multiplex PCR; in TCRdb, only in-frame clones are kept and a portion is missing. This listing includes about 24,000 clones. The sample was blood buffy coat. The source of these receptors is a woman between 18 and 70 years old with a cervical HPV16 infection that either progressed to CIN3+ or cleared (not recorded which).

Of note for this clone: Sequencing ends 3 residues short of the CDR3 end; the germline J gene provides the rest. The rearrangement links TRBV5-1 to TRBJ2-5; D possibly corresponds to TRBD2 (5 bases). This CDR3 has 11 amino acids. V shed 4 bases and J shed 4 bases, with 5 bases lying between them. Germline assignment: CDR1 SGHRS and CDR2 YFSETQ. CDR3 loop: CASSAGETQYF. The CDR3 DNA, read in part, is TGCGCCAGCAGCGCGGGAGAGACC.

Regarding this clone: The CDR3 end is not reached by the read, which stops 3 residues before it; the germline J gene fills it in. The V gene is TRBV5-1, the J gene TRBJ2-2; 7 bases match TRBD2. The CDR3 is 17 residues long. Germline V lookup: CDR1 SGHRS, CDR2 YFSETQ. The V and J ends lost 0 bases and 6 bases, in that order; junction bases with no gene match: 11. CDR3 DNA, as far as it was read: TGCGCCAGCAGCTTGGCCACCTCGGGGGGAACACCCGGGGAG. Protein product: CASSLATSGGTPGE. In full, the CDR3 is CASSLATSGGTPGELFF.

Comments on this clone: From the germline J gene comes the end of the CDR3, since the read stops 3 residues before it. V gene TRBV2 combines with J gene TRBJ1-2; no clear D. The CDR3 sequence is 13 residues long. CDR1 is SNHLY and CDR2 is FYNNEI in the germline V gene. V lost 4 bases and J lost 3, with 9 bases in between. The sequenced part of the CDR3 DNA is TGTGCCAGCAGTGCACTAGCAGACTATGGC. Translation gives CASSALADYG. The whole CDR3 sequence reads CASSALADYGYTF.

On this clone: The CDR3 goes on 3 residues after the read ends, and that part is filled in from the germline J gene. This chain joins TRBV14 and TRBJ2-5, with 9 bases fitting TRBD2. In germline, CDR1 is SGHDN, CDR2 FVKESK. This CDR3 has 16 residues. The V and J ends lost 2 bases and 5 bases, in that order; junction bases with no gene match: 9. The CDR3 DNA, read in part, is TGTGCCAGCAGCCAACTCCCTAGCGGGATAAAGGAGACC. Its protein is CASSQLPSGIKET. The entire CDR3 is CASSQLPSGIKETQYF.

On this clone: The sequenced fragment ends 3 residues before the CDR3 boundary, so the rest is inferred from the germline J gene. The V and J genes are TRBV10-2 and TRBJ2-7, with 8 bases matching TRBD1. The CDR3 sequence is 16 residues long. Germline V gene data show CDR1 as WSHSY and CDR2 as SAAADI. V lost 1 base and J lost 5; bases outside the gene matches: 10. CDR3: CASSEYLVQGVDEQYF. CDR3 DNA, as far as it was read: TGCGCCAGCAGTGAGTATCTTGTACAGGGGGTTGACGAG.

About this clone itself: Read data end 3 residues before the CDR3 end; the end is taken from the germline J gene. This chain uses TRBV30 with TRBJ1-2; 8 bases align to TRBD1. Germline-derived CDR1 and CDR2 are GTSNPN and SVGIG (reference sequence). V lost 3 bases and J lost 3; bases outside the gene matches: 3. The CDR3 extends over 13 amino acids. CDR3 DNA, as far as it was read: TGTGCCTGGAGCGCGGACAGGGACTATGGC. It encodes CAWSADRDYG. The whole CDR3 protein is CAWSADRDYGYTF.

This chain's CDR3 is CASSLGGGAGETQYF. The covered CDR3 bases are TGTGCCAGCAGCTTAGGCGGGGGGGCGGGTGAGACG. The rearrangement joins TRBV7-2 to TRBJ2-3; 9 nucleotides match TRBD2. The CDR3 goes on 3 residues after the read ends, and that part is filled in from the germline J gene. CDR3 size: 15 residues. Per germline, CDR1 SGHTA and CDR2 FQGNSA.